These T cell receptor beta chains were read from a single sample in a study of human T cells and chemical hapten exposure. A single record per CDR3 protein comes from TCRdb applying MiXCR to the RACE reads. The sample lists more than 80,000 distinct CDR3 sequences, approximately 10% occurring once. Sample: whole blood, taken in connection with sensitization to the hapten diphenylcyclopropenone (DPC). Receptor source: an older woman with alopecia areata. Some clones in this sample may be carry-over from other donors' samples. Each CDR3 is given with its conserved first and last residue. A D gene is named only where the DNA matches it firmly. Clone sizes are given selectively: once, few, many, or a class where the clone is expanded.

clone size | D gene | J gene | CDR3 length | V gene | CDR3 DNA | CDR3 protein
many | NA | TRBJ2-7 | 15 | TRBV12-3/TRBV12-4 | TGTGCCAGCAGTTTGCAGGGGGGTCTAACCTACGAGCAGTACTTC | CASSLQGGLTYEQYF
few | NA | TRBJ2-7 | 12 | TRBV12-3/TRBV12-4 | TGTGCCAGCAGTTTAGGGGTTCAAGAGCAGTACTTC | CASSLGVQEQYF
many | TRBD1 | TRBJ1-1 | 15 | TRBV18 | TGTGCCAGCTCACTCGGACAGGGTGATGGCACTGAAGCTTTCTTT | CASSLGQGDGTEAFF
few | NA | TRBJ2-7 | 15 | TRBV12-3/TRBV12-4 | TGTGCCAGCAGTTTAGGTCAGGGAAATTATGACGAGCAGTACTTC | CASSLGQGNYDEQYF
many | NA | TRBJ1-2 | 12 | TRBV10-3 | TGTGCCATCAGTGAGCAGGCAAATGGCTACACCTTC | CAISEQANGYTF
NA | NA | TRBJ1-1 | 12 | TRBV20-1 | TGCAGTGCTAGTTCGGCGGACACTGAAGCTTTCTTT | CSASSADTEAFF
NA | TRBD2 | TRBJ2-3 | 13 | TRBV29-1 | TGCAGCGTTGAGGAGCGGGGGGCAGATACGCAGTATTTT | CSVEERGADTQYF
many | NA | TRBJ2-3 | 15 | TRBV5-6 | TGTGCCAGCAGCTTGGGCATACAGGGCACAGATACGCAGTATTTT | CASSLGIQGTDTQYF
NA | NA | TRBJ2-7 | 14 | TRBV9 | TGTGCCAGCAGCCCCTCCGGGGCCTCGGACGGGCAGTACTTC | CASSPSGASDGQYF
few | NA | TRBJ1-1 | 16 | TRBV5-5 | TGTGCCAGCAGCGGTACAGCCACACGTCTTGAAGGTGAAGCTTTCTTT | CASSGTATRLEGEAFF
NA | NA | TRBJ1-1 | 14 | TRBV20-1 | TGCAGTGCCACCGATCTCGGGGGTCGAACTGAAGCTTTCTTT | CSATDLGGRTEAFF
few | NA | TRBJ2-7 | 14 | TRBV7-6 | TGTGCCAGCAGCTTAGGGACGGTCGACTACGAGCAGTACTTC | CASSLGTVDYEQYF
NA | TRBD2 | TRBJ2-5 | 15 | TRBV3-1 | TGTGCCAGCAGCCAAACTAGCGGGGGCGGAGAGACCCAGTACTTC | CASSQTSGGGETQYF
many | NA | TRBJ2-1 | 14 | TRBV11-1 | TGTGCCAGCAGCTTAGCTACGACGGGGCGGGAGCAGTTCTTC | CASSLATTGREQFF
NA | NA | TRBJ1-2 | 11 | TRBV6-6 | TGTGCCAGCAGTTCCCAGTATGGCTACACCTTC | CASSSQYGYTF
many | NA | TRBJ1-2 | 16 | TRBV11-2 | TGTGCCAGCAACCCACGCCAGGGACGTTTGAGCGGTGGCTACACCTTC | CASNPRQGRLSGGYTF
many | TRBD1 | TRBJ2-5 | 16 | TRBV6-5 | TGTGCCAGCATCCACCTCCCGGGACAGGGGGCTGAGACCCAGTACTTC | CASIHLPGQGAETQYF
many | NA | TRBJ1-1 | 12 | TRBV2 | TGTGCCAGCAAATCGGAGTTGACTGAAGCTTTCTTT | CASKSELTEAFF
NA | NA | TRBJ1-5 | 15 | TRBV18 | TGTGCCAGCTCACGGGCGGACAGTAGCAATCAGCCCCAGCATTTT | CASSRADSSNQPQHF
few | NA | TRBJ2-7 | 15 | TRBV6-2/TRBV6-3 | TGTGCCAGCAGTCGAACGCGTAGGAGCCACTACGAGCAGTACTTC | CASSRTRRSHYEQYF
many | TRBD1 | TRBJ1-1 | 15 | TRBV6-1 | TGTGCCAGCAGTGAAGCGGGCAGGGGGTCGACTGAAGCTTTCTTT | CASSEAGRGSTEAFF
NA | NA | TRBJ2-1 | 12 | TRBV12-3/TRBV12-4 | TGTGCCAGCAGCTCGACAGGCGGCGAGCAGTTCTTC | CASSSTGGEQFF